A selection of T cell receptor beta chains follows, all from one sample in a study of blood T cell repertoires in COVID-19. Clones were sequenced by immunoSEQ multiplex PCR, and TCRdb holds only the in-frame ones, with some missing. The table records more than 200,000 clones, 86% of them present only once. Input material: peripheral blood. These receptors came from a woman aged 45-65 years with COVID-19, enrolled during active disease. CDR3s leave out the opening cysteine and the closing phenylalanine or tryptophan. The order of the fields is CDR3 protein, clone size, V gene, J gene. Rows may omit the clone size; those that give it use once, few, many or a size class.

ASSQELGGGLNTEAF	.	TRBV3-1/TRBV3-2	TRBJ1-1
ASSIGDSSYEQY	.	TRBV19	TRBJ2-7
ASSLDRGSYQPQH	few	TRBV11-2	TRBJ1-5
ASSLDVRDLGYT	.	TRBV11-2	TRBJ1-2
ASSHLKRRNTDTQY	.	TRBV23-1	TRBJ2-3
AINRGEGTEAF	.	TRBV10-3	TRBJ1-1
SVARTNTGELF	.	TRBV29-1	TRBJ2-2
ASTGTSNTEAF	.	TRBV6-5	TRBJ1-1
ASRPGQSNTEAF	.	TRBV7-9	TRBJ1-1
ASSQSGQGPYT	.	TRBV3-1/TRBV3-2	TRBJ1-2
ASSVVASSTDTQY	.	TRBV9	TRBJ2-3
ASSLGGQREQY	.	TRBV7-2	TRBJ2-7
ASSLEARVEQF	.	TRBV11-3	TRBJ2-1
ASTREDNSPLH	once	TRBV6-1	TRBJ1-6
SVEIYTDTQY	.	TRBV29-1	TRBJ2-3
ATSDFRGATDTQY	.	TRBV24-1	TRBJ2-3
ASSDTRTTYGYT	once	TRBV19	TRBJ1-2
ASSRPLRGQGAAGYT	.	TRBV4-1	TRBJ1-2
ASSSSTGLVSGNTIY	.	TRBV7-9	TRBJ1-3
ASSYRFSVDNEQF	.	TRBV6-5	TRBJ2-1
AISVWDRVSSGANVLT	.	TRBV10-3	TRBJ2-6
ASRDSALVIDGYT	.	TRBV5-1	TRBJ1-2
ASSQGPSSTDTQY	.	TRBV3-1/TRBV3-2	TRBJ2-3
ASSSRTGRPGTNEKLF	.	TRBV11-2	TRBJ1-4
ASSLAGTDGYT	.	TRBV28	TRBJ1-2
AISERGSTDTQY	.	TRBV10-3	TRBJ2-3
ASSPQGTSNTIY	.	TRBV9	TRBJ1-3
ASSIGRLAGQETQY	few	TRBV19	TRBJ2-5
ASRGRGGEAF	few	TRBV28	TRBJ1-1
ASSDPGGPGDTEAF	.	TRBV2	TRBJ1-1
ATQMRGRMGTEAF	.	TRBV2	TRBJ1-1
ASSGTTGNGAGELF	.	TRBV5-1	TRBJ2-2
ASSIGITGIDGYT	.	TRBV19	TRBJ1-2
ASSMTGLSGPTSV	.	TRBV6-5	TRBJ2-1
ASSLERDRGMNTEAF	.	TRBV5-1	TRBJ1-1
ASSSTGNGYT	once	TRBV5-1	TRBJ1-2
ASSLQGEGYT	.	TRBV6-6	TRBJ1-2
ASSSRDSSKRTPLH	.	TRBV28	TRBJ1-6
ASSVGDQGSYGYT	.	TRBV9	TRBJ1-2
ASSPTGGHIQY	once	TRBV7-6	TRBJ2-4
ASSRGGRGADTQY	.	TRBV3-1/TRBV3-2	TRBJ2-3
ASSPEGTRTEAF	.	TRBV19	TRBJ1-1
ASSLNSPYLNEQF	.	TRBV5-1	TRBJ2-1
ASRRAGVYNEQF	once	TRBV10-2	TRBJ2-1
ASSVDRGGNTEAF	.	TRBV19	TRBJ1-1
ATSKRGGFNNEQF	many	TRBV24-1	TRBJ2-1